This TCR beta chain comes out of a study of T cells expressing NK-cell markers. For the study at large: The TCR beta repertoires were obtained from sorted CD3+CD56+NKG2C+, CD3+CD56+NKG2C- and CD3+CD56-NKG2C+ T cells. The eight sequenced donors comprised seven who were HCMV-seropositive and one who was seronegative.

Study findings and constraints: CD8+ T cells in a handful of donors included dominant NKG2C+ clonotypes at roughly 1.0-8%.

Comments on this clonotype: What it binds is not known.

CDR1 is LNHDA and CDR2 is SQIVND in the germline V gene (reference sequence). This CDR3 region has 14 residues. Beta-chain TCR cDNA was generated via 5'RACE template switching with UMIs. Using the 5' RACE reads, TCRdb records one entry per CDR3 protein without DNA. The sample includes a few hundred thousand distinct CDR3 sequences. This sequence was found in a man aged 18 to 69 in good health. Sequencing input: blood T cells: a sorted CD56 or NKG2C T cell subset, CD4+ or CD8+ T cells, or bulk PBMC T cells (not recorded which). This chain connects TRBV19 to TRBJ2-5. The chain's CDR3 is CASSIDAVRETQYF. Using reference TRBV19 and TRBJ2-5 for the parts outside the CDR3, the full variable domain is DGGITQSPKYLFRKEGQNVTLSCEQNLNHDAMYWYRQDPGQGLRLIYYSQIVNDFQKGDIAEGYSVSREKKESFPLTVTSAQKNPTAFYLCASSIDAVRETQYFGPGTRLLVL.